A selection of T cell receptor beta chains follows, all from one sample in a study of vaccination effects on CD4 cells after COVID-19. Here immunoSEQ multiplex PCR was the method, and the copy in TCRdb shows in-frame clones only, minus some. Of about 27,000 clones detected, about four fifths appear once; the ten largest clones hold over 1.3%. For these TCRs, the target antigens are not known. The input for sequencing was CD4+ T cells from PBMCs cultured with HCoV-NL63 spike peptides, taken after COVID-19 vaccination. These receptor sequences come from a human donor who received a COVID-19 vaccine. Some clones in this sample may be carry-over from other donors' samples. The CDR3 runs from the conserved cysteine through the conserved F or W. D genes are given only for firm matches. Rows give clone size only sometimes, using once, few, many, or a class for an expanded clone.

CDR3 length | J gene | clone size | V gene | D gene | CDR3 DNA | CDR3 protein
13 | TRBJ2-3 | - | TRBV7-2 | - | TGTGCCAGCAGCTTATCTTATACAGATACGCAGTATTTT | CASSLSYTDTQYF
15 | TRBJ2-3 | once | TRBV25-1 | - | TGTGCCAGCAGGGAAACAGGGTTGGCCACAGATACGCAGTATTTT | CASRETGLATDTQYF
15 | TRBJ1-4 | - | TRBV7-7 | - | TGTGCCAGCAGCCCGTCGGGTGGGCCTGGGGGAAAACTGTTTTTT | CASSPSGGPGGKLFF
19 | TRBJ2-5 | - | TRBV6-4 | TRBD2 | TGTGCCAGCAGTGACTCGAAGAGGGTAGCGGGGGGGGACCAAGAGACCCAGTACTTC | CASSDSKRVAGGDQETQYF
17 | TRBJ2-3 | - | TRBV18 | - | TGTGCCAGCTCGCTCACGGACCGACGAACGAGCACAGATACGCAGTATTTT | CASSLTDRRTSTDTQYF
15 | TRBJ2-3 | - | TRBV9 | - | TGTGCCAGCAGCCCCATGGACGCTAGCACAGATACGCAGTATTTT | CASSPMDASTDTQYF
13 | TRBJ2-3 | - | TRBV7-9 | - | TGTGCCCTTACAGGGCGGCAAACAGATACGCAGTATTTT | CALTGRQTDTQYF
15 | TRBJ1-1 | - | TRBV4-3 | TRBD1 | TGCGCCAGCAGCCCCCGGGGGACAGGGAGCACTGAAGCTTTCTTT | CASSPRGTGSTEAFF
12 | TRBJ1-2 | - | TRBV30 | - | TGTGCCTGGAGTGTAACGGGACCCAGCTACACCTTC | CAWSVTGPSYTF
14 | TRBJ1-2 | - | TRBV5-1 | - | TGCGCCAGCAGTCAGGTCGACAGCTCCTATGGCTACACCTTC | CASSQVDSSYGYTF
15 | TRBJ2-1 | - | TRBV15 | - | TGTGCCACCAGAAAGCCCGGGACCGGGAATTATGAGCAGTTCTTC | CATRKPGTGNYEQFF
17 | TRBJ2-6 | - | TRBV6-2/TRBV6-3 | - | TGTGCCAGCAGTTACAGGGCAGGGCCGCCTGGGGCCAACGTCCTGACTTTC | CASSYRAGPPGANVLTF
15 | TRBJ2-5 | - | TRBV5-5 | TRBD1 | TGTGCCAGCAGCCGGGGACAGGGAAGGAAGGAGACCCAGTACTTC | CASSRGQGRKETQYF
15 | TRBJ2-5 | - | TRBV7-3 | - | TGTGCCAGCAGCTTATCTCCGGAGCACCAAGAGACCCAGTACTTC | CASSLSPEHQETQYF
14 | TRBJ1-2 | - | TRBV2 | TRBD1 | TGTGCCAGCAATATGGACAGGGGCGCCTATGGCTACACCTTC | CASNMDRGAYGYTF
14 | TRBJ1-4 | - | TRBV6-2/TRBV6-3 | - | TGTGCCAGCAGTTACTGGGGAGGCGATGAAAAACTGTTTTTT | CASSYWGGDEKLFF
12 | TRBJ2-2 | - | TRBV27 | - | TGTGCCAGCGGGCAGTTCGCCGGGGAGCTGTTTTTT | CASGQFAGELFF
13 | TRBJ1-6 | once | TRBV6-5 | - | TGTGCCAGCAGACAGATCGGGGGTTCACCCCTCCACTTT | CASRQIGGSPLHF
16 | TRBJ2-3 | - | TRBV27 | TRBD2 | TGTGCCAGCAGTCCAGGCCCGGGAGGACACACAGATACGCAGTATTTT | CASSPGPGGHTDTQYF
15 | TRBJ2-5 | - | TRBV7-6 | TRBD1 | TGTGCCAGCAGCTTAGGACAGGGGGCCTACGAGACCCAGTACTTC | CASSLGQGAYETQYF
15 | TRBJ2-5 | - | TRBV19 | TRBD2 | TGTGCCAGTACCCCGGGACTAGCGGGGGGAGGGACCCAGTACTTC | CASTPGLAGGGTQYF
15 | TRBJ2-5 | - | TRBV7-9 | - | TGTGCCAGCAGCCCCTTGGGGGGCAACCAAGAGACCCAGTACTTC | CASSPLGGNQETQYF
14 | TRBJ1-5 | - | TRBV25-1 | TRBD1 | TGTGCCAGCAGCCGACAGGGCTACAATCAGCCCCAGCATTTT | CASSRQGYNQPQHF
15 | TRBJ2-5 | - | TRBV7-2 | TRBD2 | TGTGCCAGCAGCTTCGCGGGGGGCCTACCGGAGACCCAGTACTTC | CASSFAGGLPETQYF
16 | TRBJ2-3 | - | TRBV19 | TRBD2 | TGTGCCAGTAGTATAGTTGGGAGCGGGGGGTTGGATACGCAGTATTTT | CASSIVGSGGLDTQYF
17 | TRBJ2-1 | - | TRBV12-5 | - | TGTGCTAGTGGTTTGGTACTCTCGAGAGGGATATACAATGAGCAGTTCTTC | CASGLVLSRGIYNEQFF
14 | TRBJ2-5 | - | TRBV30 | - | TGTGCCGGGAATCTAAGACGGGGAAAAGAGACCCAGTACTTC | CAGNLRRGKETQYF
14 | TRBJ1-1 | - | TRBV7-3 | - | TGTGCCAGCAGCTTAGGCGGTAGGACAGATGAAGCTTTCTTT | CASSLGGRTDEAFF
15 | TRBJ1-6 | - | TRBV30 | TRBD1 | TGTGCCTGGATTAAAAACAGGGGAGGTAATTCACCCCTCCACTTT | CAWIKNRGGNSPLHF
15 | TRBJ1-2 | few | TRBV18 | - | TGTGCCAGCTCACCACGCTCTCCAGAAATCTATGGCTACACCTTC | CASSPRSPEIYGYTF
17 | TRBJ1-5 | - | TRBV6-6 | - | TGTGCCAGCAGTCCCCGCTCGGGGGGCGCAAGCAATCAGCCCCAGCATTTT | CASSPRSGGASNQPQHF
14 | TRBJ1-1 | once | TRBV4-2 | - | TGTGCCAGCAGAAGACAGGAGATGAACACTGAAGCTTTCTTT | CASRRQEMNTEAFF
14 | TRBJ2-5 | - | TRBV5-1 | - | TGCGCCAGCAGCTTGGAGTCTAGCCTTGAGACCCAGTACTTC | CASSLESSLETQYF
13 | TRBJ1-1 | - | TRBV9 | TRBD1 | TGTGCCAGCAGCGTCGTACAGGGGGGTGAAGCTTTCTTT | CASSVVQGGEAFF
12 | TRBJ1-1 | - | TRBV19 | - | TGTGCCAGTAGACAGGACGGCACTGAAGCTTTCTTT | CASRQDGTEAFF
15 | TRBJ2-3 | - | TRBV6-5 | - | TGTGCCAGCAGTTACTCGAGAAAGGACACAGATACGCAGTATTTT | CASSYSRKDTDTQYF
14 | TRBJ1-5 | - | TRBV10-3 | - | TGTGCCATCAGTGAGAGGGTGAGCAATCAGCCCCAGCATTTT | CAISERVSNQPQHF
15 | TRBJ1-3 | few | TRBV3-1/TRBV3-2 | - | TGTGCCAGCAGCCAAGATGTTGGATTTGGAAACACCATATATTTT | CASSQDVGFGNTIYF
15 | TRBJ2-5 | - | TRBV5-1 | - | TGCGCCAGCAGCTTGGCCGTGGGGAACCAAGAGACCCAGTACTTC | CASSLAVGNQETQYF
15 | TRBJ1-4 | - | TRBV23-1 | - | TGCGCCAGCAAAGGGGGAGTTAGGACGAATGAAAAACTGTTTTTT | CASKGGVRTNEKLFF
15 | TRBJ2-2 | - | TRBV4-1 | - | TGCGCCAGCAGCCAAGTGGGCAGGGGAACCGGGGAGCTGTTTTTT | CASSQVGRGTGELFF
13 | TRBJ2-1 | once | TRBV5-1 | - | TGCGCCAGCAGCTTGGGTCGGAACAATGAGCAGTTCTTC | CASSLGRNNEQFF
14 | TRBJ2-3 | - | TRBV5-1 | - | TGCGCCAGCAGCTCTCCCAACGGGGAAGATACGCAGTATTTT | CASSSPNGEDTQYF
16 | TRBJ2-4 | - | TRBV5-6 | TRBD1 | TGTGCCAGCAGCTTCCGGACAGGCTCAGCCAAAAACATTCAGTACTTC | CASSFRTGSAKNIQYF
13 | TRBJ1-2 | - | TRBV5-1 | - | TGCGCCAGCAGCATCCAGGGGTCCAATGGCTACACCTTC | CASSIQGSNGYTF